Below are 6 T cell receptor beta chains sequenced from a single sample in a study of T cells in Graves' hyperthyroidism and ophthalmopathy. It was RNA transcripts that yielded the amplified TCR beta CDR3 regions. Initially, a first-round RT-PCR of the TCR CDR3 employed the HTBI primer set. Each CDR3 protein gets one entry after TCRdb re-called the multiplex PCR reads with MiXCR. The sample holds fewer than 450,000 distinct CDR3 sequences, 15% to 20% seen once. The sequenced material came from blood. The receptors derive from a woman aged 25 to 39 with Graves' hyperthyroidism that later progressed to Graves' ophthalmopathy.

This clonotype was detected a few times. This chain links TRBV30 with TRBJ2-7; a possible D gene is TRBD2 (5 bases). Germline V lookup: CDR1 GTSNPN, CDR2 SVGIG (reference sequence). There are 12 residues in the CDR3. Trimming pared 2 bases from V and 2 bases from J, leaving 7 bases between. The CDR3 sequence is CAWSPGAYEQYF. In DNA form, the CDR3 reads TGTGCCTGGAGTCCCGGGGCCTACGAGCAGTACTTC.

V usage is TRBV5-4 and J usage is TRBJ2-5, with 7 bases that match TRBD1. V shed 4 bases, J shed 1 base, and the junction held 7 bases outside the gene matches. There are 15 residues in the CDR3. CDR1 and CDR2 from the germline V gene are SGHNT and YYREEE (reference sequence). For the CDR3, the DNA is TGTGCCAGCAGCCCCATGGGACAGCTCCAAGAGACCCAGTACTTC. Translating it yields CASSPMGQLQETQYF.

The CDR3 nucleotides are TGTGCCAGCAGCTTGACAGGGGGGCATGAGCAGTTCTTC. Its protein product is CASSLTGGHEQFF. V usage is TRBV11-2 and J usage is TRBJ2-1, with 9 positions matching TRBD1. Germline trimming cut 3 bases from V and 8 bases from J; bases unmatched to any gene: 2. This CDR3 has 13 amino acids. The germline V gene encodes CDR1 SGHAT and CDR2 FQNNGV.

This clonotype was counted ten times or more. The V gene is TRBV28, the J gene TRBJ2-5; maybe TRBD2 (6 bases). The CDR3 spans 15 residues. Trimming cost V 5 bases and J 5 bases, with 18 bases left between them. Germline V CDR1 and CDR2: MDHEN, SYDVKM. The CDR3 DNA reads as TGTGCCAGCAGTCCCGGGCAGGGAGGAAAGGAGACCCAGTACTTC. Amino acid sequence: CASSPGQGGKETQYF. The complete variable domain, with remaining parts taken from reference TRBV28 and TRBJ2-5, reads DVKVTQSSRYLVKRTGEKVFLECVQDMDHENMFWYRQDPGLGLRLIYFSYDVKMKEKGDIPEGYSVSREKKERFSLILESASTNQTSMYLCASSPGQGGKETQYFGPGTRLLVL.

This clonotype has a count of ten or more. The rearrangement links TRBV5-1 to TRBJ2-7; the D gene is possibly TRBD2 (5 bases). Trimming cost V 1 base and J 0 bases, with 11 bases left between them. This CDR3 has 15 residues. Germline CDR1 SGHRS, CDR2 YFSETQ. DNA for the CDR3: TGCGCCAGCAGCTTGTATCTAGCTGGCTCCTACGAGCAGTACTTC. As protein: CASSLYLAGSYEQYF.

The rearrangement joins TRBV20-1 to TRBJ2-5, with a possible D match to TRBD1 (6 bases). Germline V CDR1 and CDR2: DFQATT, SNEGSKA (reference sequence). V dropped 1 base and J dropped 0 bases, with 21 bases sitting between them. This CDR3 comprises 18 residues. The CDR3 protein is CSARGVVGGKTYQETQYF. The DNA of the CDR3 is TGCAGTGCTAGAGGGGTCGTAGGGGGTAAGACGTACCAAGAGACCCAGTACTTC.